In its sample, the clone carrying this T cell receptor (beta chain) was seen a few times. Its antigen is as yet unknown. The study extracted total RNA from unfractionated whole blood. During construction of the library, unique molecular identifiers were attached to individual cDNA molecules for quantitative, reproducible TCR counting. TCRdb re-derived calls from the reads in MiXCR, one entry per CDR3 protein. This table holds about 120,000 distinct CDR3 sequences, less than 10% found once. The CDR3 runs to 14 residues. Trimming stripped 4 bases from V and 3 bases from J, with 10 bases between. Germline values: CDR1 MDHEN, CDR2 SYDVKM. The sample is drawn from a study of human T cells and chemical hapten exposure. For the study at large: It was small differences in pooled library volume that mainly caused per-sample TCR yields to vary. Study-wide results and caveats: TCRs at high frequency, those above 1 in 1000, did not change with DPC sensitization.

This TCR derives from a human donor in good health. Some clones in this sample may be carry-over from other donors' samples. The sample taken for sequencing was whole blood. The rearrangement joins TRBV28 to TRBJ1-5; a weak D match, TRBD1 (6 bases). The CDR3 here is CASSSDRNNQPQHF. The DNA for the CDR3 is TGTGCCAGCAGTTCCGACAGGAACAATCAGCCCCAGCATTTT.